This T cell receptor (beta chain) was sequenced in a study of blood T cell repertoires in COVID-19. Sequencing was performed with immunoSEQ multiplex PCR; in TCRdb, only in-frame clones are kept and a portion is missing. The sample lists approximately 100,000 clones, more than 85% seen once, with about 6.3% in the top ten. The germline CDR1 and CDR2 sequences are SQVTM and ANQGSEA. CDR3 length: 13 residues. V lost 6 bases and J 0 bases, leaving 12 bases between the germline ends. The J gene is TRBJ2-7, the V gene TRBV29-1, with TRBD1 as a possible D gene (6 bases). Material for sequencing was peripheral blood. The clonotype was recovered from a human donor in a cohort sampled during active COVID-19. CDR3 in amino acids: CSVLQGPSYEQYF. DNA of the CDR3: TGCAGCGTCCTACAGGGACCCTCCTACGAGCAGTACTTC.